Below are 2 T cell receptor beta chains sequenced from a single sample in a study of T cells in women clearing cervical HPV infection. Repertoires were generated with immunoSEQ multiplex PCR, while TCRdb's copy carries only in-frame clones and drops some. The sample table includes about 24,000 clones. The source material was blood buffy coat. These receptors came from a woman aged 18-70 years with a cervical HPV16 infection that either progressed to CIN3+ or cleared (not recorded which).

A remark on this clone: The observed sequence ends 3 residues before the CDR3 terminus, with the missing tail filled in from the germline J gene. The chain uses TRBV6-1 and TRBJ1-4; no definite D call. The CDR3 runs to 12 residues. CDR1 and CDR2 from the germline V gene are MNHNS and SASEGT. The CDR3 DNA, read in part, is TGTGCCAGCAGTGGCCCCGGTTCACCA. Amino acid sequence: CASSGPGSP. The full CDR3 protein reads CASSGPGSPLFF.

This clone registers medium-sized by frequency. With the read ending 3 residues before the CDR3 end, the germline J gene is used to fill in that end. The chain uses TRBV6-2 or TRBV6-3 and TRBJ2-7, with 7 bases lining up with TRBD1. V was pared by 5 bases and J by 5 bases, with 9 bases of the junction left unmatched. In germline, CDR1 is MNHEY, CDR2 SVGEGT. CDR3 length equals 14 residues. The CDR3 bases that were read are TGTGCCAGCAGTAAGACCGACAGGGTACACGAG. The encoded protein is CASSKTDRVHE. The CDR3 reads in full as CASSKTDRVHEQYF.